These 9 T cell receptor beta chains share one sample of origin, sequenced in a study of radiotherapy plus CTLA-4 blockade in lung cancer. The protocol was immunoSEQ multiplex PCR, while the TCRdb copy is restricted to in-frame clones and leaves out a portion. Of about 50,000 clones listed, about 85% are singletons. Sample: peripheral blood, taken from a patient treated with radiotherapy plus ipilimumab. Receptors were obtained from a human donor with non-small cell lung cancer whose response to radiotherapy plus ipilimumab could not be evaluated.

V and J are TRBV19 and TRBJ1-2; D unresolved. Trimming left V 7 bases short and J 4 bases short, with 13 bases between. CDR3 length: 13 amino acids. CDR1 is LNHDA, CDR2 SQIVND, per germline (reference sequence). The CDR3 sequence: CASKAGLGYGYTF. The CDR3 DNA reads TGTGCCAGTAAGGCGGGGTTGGGCTATGGCTACACCTTC.

J is TRBJ2-1 and V is TRBV28; 7 bases map to TRBD1. The J segment lost 10 bases and the V segment lost 6 bases, leaving 15 bases of the junction unmatched. The germline V gene has CDR1 MDHEN and CDR2 SYDVKM. This CDR3 contains 15 residues. CDR3 sequence (DNA): TGTGCCAGCAGGAAACAGGGGAGTGGAAGCAAAGAGCAGTTCTTC. This gives the protein CASRKQGSGSKEQFF.

The chain couples TRBV27 to TRBJ2-1; unclear D gene. The CDR3 spans 17 residues. Per the germline V gene, CDR1 is MNHEY and CDR2 is SMNVEV (reference sequence). Trimming removed 5 bases from V and 0 bases from J, with 17 bases in between. In DNA, the CDR3 is TGTGCCAGCAGTACAACCCCCGCCCGCAGCTCCTACAATGAGCAGTTCTTC. It specifies CASSTTPARSSYNEQFF.

The chain links TRBV28 to TRBJ1-5; D uncertain. Trimming pared 6 bases from V and 4 bases from J, leaving 7 bases between. Germline V CDR1 and CDR2: MDHEN, SYDVKM. The CDR3 length is 12 residues. CDR3 residues: CASRGRNQPQHF. Here the CDR3 DNA reads TGTGCCAGCAGAGGCAGGAATCAGCCCCAGCATTTT.

This clone was counted a few times. The chain uses TRBV13 and TRBJ1-3; 7 bases map to TRBD1. The junction had 3 bases not matched to a gene; V was cut back by 1 base and J by 0 bases. This CDR3 comprises 16 residues. Germline-derived CDR1 and CDR2 are PRHDT and FYEKMQ (reference sequence). The CDR3 sequence is CASSLDRGLSGNTIYF. The CDR3 nucleotides are TGTGCCAGCAGCTTAGACAGGGGCCTCTCTGGAAACACCATATATTTT.

The chain uses TRBV6-5 and TRBJ2-1; 10 positions match TRBD1. CDR1 is MNHEY and CDR2 is SVGAGI in the germline V gene. This CDR3 spans 16 amino acids. Losses at the gene ends were 3 bases for V and 2 bases for J; bases not matched to a gene: 4. The CDR3 spells CASSYLGTGAYNEQFF. CDR3 DNA: TGTGCCAGCAGTTATTTGGGGACAGGGGCCTACAATGAGCAGTTCTTC.

This chain joins TRBV5-4 and TRBJ2-7, with D perhaps matching TRBD2 (6 bases). CDR1 and CDR2 (germline): SGHNT, YYREEE (reference sequence). The CDR3 spans 14 residues. The ends were cut back, 4 bases at V and 1 base at J, with 12 bases in the middle. CDR3 nucleotides: TGTGCCAGCAGCACTTCTAGCGATTCCTACGAGCAGTACTTC. This gives the protein CASSTSSDSYEQYF. The full variable domain, with the rest looked up from reference TRBV5-4 and TRBJ2-7, is ETGVTQSPTHLIKTRGQQVTLRCSSQSGHNTVSWYQQALGQGPQFIFQYYREEENGRGNFPPRFSGLQFPNYSSELNVNALELDDSALYLCASSTSSDSYEQYFGPGTRLTVT.

The chain combines TRBV10-3 with TRBJ1-1; 8 bases are shared with TRBD1. The CDR3 consists of 15 residues. V was clipped by 7 bases and J by 4 bases; unmatched bases: 11. CDR1 is ENHRY and CDR2 is SYGVKD in the germline V gene. This chain's CDR3 is CAITPTGEVSTEAFF. The CDR3 region has the DNA TGTGCCATCACCCCGACAGGGGAGGTAAGCACTGAAGCTTTCTTT.

The gene calls are TRBV27 and TRBJ1-1; 7 bases are shared with TRBD1. The germline V gene has CDR1 MNHEY and CDR2 SMNVEV (reference sequence). The CDR3 is made up of 13 amino acids. V shed 4 bases, J shed 5 bases, and the junction held 4 bases outside the gene matches. CDR3 loop: CASSSTGRTEAFF. In nucleotides, the CDR3 is TGTGCCAGCAGTTCGACAGGGAGGACTGAAGCTTTCTTT.